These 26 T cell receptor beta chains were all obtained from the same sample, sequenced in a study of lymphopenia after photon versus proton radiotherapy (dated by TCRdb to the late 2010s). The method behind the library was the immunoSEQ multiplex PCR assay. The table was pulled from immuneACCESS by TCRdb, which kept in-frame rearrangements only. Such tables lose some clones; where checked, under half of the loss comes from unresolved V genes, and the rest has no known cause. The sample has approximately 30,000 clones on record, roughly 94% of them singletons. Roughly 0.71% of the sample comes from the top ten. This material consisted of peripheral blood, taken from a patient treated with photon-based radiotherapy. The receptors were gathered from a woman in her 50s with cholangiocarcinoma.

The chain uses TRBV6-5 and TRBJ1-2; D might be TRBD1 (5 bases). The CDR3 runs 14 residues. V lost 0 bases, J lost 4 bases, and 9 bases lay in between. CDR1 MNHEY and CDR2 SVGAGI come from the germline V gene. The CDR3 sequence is CASSYSSGGYGYTF. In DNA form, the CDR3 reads TGTGCCAGCAGTTACTCATCGGGGGGCTATGGCTACACCTTC.

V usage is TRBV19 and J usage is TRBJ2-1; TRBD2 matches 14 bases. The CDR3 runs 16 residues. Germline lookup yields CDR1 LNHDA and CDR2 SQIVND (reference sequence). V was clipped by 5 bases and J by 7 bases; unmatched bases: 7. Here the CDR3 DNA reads TGTGCCAGTAGTCTTGGACTAGCGGGGGGAAGAAATGAGCAGTTCTTC. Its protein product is CASSLGLAGGRNEQFF.

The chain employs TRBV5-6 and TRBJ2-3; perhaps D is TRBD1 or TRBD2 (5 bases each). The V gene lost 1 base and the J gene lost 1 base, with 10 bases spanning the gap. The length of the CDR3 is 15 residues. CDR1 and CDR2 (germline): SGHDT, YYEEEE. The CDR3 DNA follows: TGTGCCAGCAGCTTGCGGCAGGGAGGCACAGATACGCAGTATTTT. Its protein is CASSLRQGGTDTQYF.

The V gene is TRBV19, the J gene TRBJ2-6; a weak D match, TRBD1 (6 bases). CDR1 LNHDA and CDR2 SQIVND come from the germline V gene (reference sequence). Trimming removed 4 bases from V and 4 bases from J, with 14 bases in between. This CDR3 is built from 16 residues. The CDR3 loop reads CASSRRQDPGANVLTF. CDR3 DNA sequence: TGTGCCAGTAGTAGAAGACAGGATCCAGGGGCCAACGTCCTGACTTTC.

The CDR3 DNA sequence: TGTGCCAGCAGCTTGGTTCTACTGAACACTGAAGCTTTCTTT. Residues: CASSLVLLNTEAFF. The V call is TRBV5-6, the J call TRBJ1-1; unclear D gene. Germline CDR1 reads SGHDT; CDR2 reads YYEEEE. The CDR3 spans 14 residues. The V end lost 0 bases, the J end lost 0 bases, and 6 bases lay between the germline ends.

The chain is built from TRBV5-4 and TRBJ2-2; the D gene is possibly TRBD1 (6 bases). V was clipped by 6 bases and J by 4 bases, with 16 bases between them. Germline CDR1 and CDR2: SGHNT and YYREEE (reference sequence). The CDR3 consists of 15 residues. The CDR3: CASTWGPSGTGELFF. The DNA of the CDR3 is TGTGCCAGCACCTGGGGGCCCTCGGGCACCGGGGAGCTGTTTTTT.

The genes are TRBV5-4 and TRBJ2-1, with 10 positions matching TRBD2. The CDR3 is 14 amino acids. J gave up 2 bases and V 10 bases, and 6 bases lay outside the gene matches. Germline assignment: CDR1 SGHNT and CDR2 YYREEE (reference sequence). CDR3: CAFSGGITYNEQFF. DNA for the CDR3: TGTGCCTTTAGCGGGGGGATTACCTACAATGAGCAGTTCTTC.

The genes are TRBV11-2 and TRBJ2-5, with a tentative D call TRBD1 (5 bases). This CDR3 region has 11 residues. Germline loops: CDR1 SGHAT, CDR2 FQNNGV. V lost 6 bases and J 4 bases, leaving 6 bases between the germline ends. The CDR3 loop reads CASRGRETQYF. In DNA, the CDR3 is TGTGCCAGCAGGGGGCGAGAGACCCAGTACTTC.

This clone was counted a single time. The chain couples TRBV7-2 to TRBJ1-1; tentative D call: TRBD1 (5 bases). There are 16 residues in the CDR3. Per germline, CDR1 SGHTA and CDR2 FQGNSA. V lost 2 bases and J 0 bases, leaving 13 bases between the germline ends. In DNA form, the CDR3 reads TGTGCCAGCAGCTTAATCCCGGGGCGGATGAACACTGAAGCTTTCTTT. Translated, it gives CASSLIPGRMNTEAFF.

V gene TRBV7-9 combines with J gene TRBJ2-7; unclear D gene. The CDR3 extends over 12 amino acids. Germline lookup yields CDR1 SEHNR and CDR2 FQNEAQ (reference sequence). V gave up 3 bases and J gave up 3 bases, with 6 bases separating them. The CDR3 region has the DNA TGTGCCAGCAGCTTGGCCTTCTACGAGCAGTACTTC. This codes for CASSLAFYEQYF.

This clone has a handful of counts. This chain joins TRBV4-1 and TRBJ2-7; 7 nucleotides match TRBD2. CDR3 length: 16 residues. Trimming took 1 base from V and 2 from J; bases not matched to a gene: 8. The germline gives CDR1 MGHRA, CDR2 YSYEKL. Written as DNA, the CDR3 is TGCGCCAGCAGCCAAGTGGGGGGGAGCAAACCCTACGAGCAGTACTTC. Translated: CASSQVGGSKPYEQYF.

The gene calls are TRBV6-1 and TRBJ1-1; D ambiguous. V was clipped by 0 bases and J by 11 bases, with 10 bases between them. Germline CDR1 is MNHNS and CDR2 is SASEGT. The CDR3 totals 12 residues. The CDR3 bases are TGTGCCAGCAGTGAAGCCCGGACCGTTGCTTTCTTT. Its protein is CASSEARTVAFF.

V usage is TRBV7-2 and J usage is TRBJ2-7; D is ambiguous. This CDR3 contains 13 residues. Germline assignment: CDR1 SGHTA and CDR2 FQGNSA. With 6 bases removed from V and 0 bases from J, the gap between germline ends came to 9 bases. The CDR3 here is CASRPWDSYEQYF. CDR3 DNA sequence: TGTGCCAGCAGGCCGTGGGACTCCTACGAGCAGTACTTC.

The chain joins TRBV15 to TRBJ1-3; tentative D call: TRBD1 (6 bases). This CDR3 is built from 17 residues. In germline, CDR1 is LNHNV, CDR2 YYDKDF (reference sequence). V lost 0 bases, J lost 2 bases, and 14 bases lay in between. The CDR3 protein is CATSREKTGTPGNTIYF. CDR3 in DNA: TGTGCCACCAGCAGAGAGAAGACCGGGACACCTGGAAACACCATATATTTT.

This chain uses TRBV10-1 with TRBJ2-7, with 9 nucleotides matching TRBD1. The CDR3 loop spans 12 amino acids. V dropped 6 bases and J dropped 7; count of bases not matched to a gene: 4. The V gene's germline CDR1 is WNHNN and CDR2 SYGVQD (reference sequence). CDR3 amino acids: CASSAGTGEQYF. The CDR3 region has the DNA TGCGCCAGCAGCGCCGGGACAGGGGAGCAGTACTTC.

CDR3: CASSVYERIETQYF. The CDR3 DNA is TGTGCCAGCAGCGTATACGAGCGGATAGAGACCCAGTACTTC. The chain has TRBV9 and TRBJ2-5; TRBD2 is a possible D gene (5 bases). Trimming removed 1 base from V and 4 bases from J, with 11 bases in between. The CDR3 runs 14 residues. Germline loops: CDR1 SGDLS, CDR2 YYNGEE.

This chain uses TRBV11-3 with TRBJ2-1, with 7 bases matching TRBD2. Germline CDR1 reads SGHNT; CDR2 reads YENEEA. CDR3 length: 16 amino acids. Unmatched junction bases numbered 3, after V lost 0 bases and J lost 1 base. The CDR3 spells CASSLDLSGSYNEQFF. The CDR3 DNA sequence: TGTGCCAGCAGCTTAGATCTTAGCGGGTCCTACAATGAGCAGTTCTTC.

The CDR3 sequence is CASSSYVNQETQYF. DNA for the CDR3: TGTGCCAGCAGTTCGTACGTCAACCAAGAGACCCAGTACTTC. The chain joins TRBV27 to TRBJ2-5; no definite D call. Germline lookup yields CDR1 MNHEY and CDR2 SMNVEV (reference sequence). The CDR3 is made up of 14 amino acids. Deletions cut 4 bases from V and 0 bases from J, with 9 bases between.

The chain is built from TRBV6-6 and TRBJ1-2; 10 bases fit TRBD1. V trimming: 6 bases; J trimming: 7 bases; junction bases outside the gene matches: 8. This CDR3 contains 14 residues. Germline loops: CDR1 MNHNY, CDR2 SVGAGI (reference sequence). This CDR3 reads CASSPDRGIGGYTF. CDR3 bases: TGTGCCAGCAGCCCGGACAGGGGGATAGGTGGCTACACCTTC.

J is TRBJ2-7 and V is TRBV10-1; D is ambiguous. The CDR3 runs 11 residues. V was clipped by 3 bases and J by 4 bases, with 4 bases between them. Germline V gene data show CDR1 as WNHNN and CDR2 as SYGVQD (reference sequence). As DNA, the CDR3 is TGCGCCAGCAGTGACGGGTACGAGCAGTACTTC. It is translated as CASSDGYEQYF.

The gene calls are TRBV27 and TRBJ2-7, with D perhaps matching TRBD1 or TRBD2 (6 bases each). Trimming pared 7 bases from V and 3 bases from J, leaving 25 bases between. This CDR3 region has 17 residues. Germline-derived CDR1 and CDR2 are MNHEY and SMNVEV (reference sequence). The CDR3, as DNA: TGTGCCAGCATTCCCCAGCCGACCGGGGGCTTCAACTACGAGCAGTACTTC. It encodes CASIPQPTGGFNYEQYF.

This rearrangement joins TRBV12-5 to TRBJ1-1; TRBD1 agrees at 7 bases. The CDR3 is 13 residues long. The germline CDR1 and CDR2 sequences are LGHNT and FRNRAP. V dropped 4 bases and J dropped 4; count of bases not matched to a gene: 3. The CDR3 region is CASGSTGTTEAFF. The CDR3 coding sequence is TGTGCTAGTGGTTCGACAGGGACCACTGAAGCTTTCTTT. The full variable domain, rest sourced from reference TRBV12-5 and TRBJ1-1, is DARVTQTPRHKVTEMGQEVTMRCQPILGHNTVFWYRQTMMQGLELLAYFRNRAPLDDSGMPKDRFSAEMPDATLATLKIQPSEPRDSAVYFCASGSTGTTEAFFGQGTRLTVV.

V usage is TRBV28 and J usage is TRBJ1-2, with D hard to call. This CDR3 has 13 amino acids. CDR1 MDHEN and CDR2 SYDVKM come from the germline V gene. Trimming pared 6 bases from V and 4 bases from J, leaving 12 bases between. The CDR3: CASSRVLPYGYTF. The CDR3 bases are TGTGCCAGCAGCCGGGTCCTCCCCTATGGCTACACCTTC.

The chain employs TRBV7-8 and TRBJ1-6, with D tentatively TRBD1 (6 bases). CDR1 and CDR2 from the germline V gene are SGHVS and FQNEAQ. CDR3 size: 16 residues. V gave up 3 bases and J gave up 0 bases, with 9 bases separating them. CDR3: CASSLGASSYNSPLHF. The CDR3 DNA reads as TGTGCCAGCAGCTTGGGGGCCAGCTCCTATAATTCACCCCTCCACTTT.

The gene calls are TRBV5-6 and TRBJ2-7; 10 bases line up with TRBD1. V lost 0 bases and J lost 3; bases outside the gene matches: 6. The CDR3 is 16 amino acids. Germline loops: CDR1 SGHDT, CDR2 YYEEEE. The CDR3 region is CASSLGQGANDYEQYF. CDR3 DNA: TGTGCCAGCAGCTTGGGACAGGGGGCTAATGACTACGAGCAGTACTTC. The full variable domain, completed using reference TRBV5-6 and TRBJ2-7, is DAGVTQSPTHLIKTRGQQVTLRCSPKSGHDTVSWYQQALGQGPQFIFQYYEEEERQRGNFPDRFSGHQFPNYSSELNVNALLLGDSALYLCASSLGQGANDYEQYFGPGTRLTVT.

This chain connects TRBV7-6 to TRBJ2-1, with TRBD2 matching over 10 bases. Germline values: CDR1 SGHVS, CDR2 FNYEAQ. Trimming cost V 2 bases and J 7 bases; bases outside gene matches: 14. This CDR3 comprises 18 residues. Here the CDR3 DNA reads TGTGCCAGCAGCTTAAGGGGAAGTATTGAGACTAGCGGGAATGAGCAGTTCTTC. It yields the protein CASSLRGSIETSGNEQFF.